Below, 21 T cell receptor beta chains from the same sample are listed, as sequenced in a study of blood T cell repertoires in COVID-19. Sequencing used immunoSEQ multiplex PCR; TCRdb keeps in-frame clones, though not all of them. This table holds 120,000 to 150,000 clones, around nine tenths found once. Sequenced: PBMCs or T cells enriched from blood (not recorded which). These TCRs come from a woman in her 30s with acute COVID-19.

The chain joins TRBV3-1 (or the pseudogene TRBV3-2) to TRBJ1-2, with 7 bases aligning to TRBD1. CDR3 length equals 16 residues. Trimming at V came to 1 base and at J to 7 bases, leaving 12 bases not matched to a gene. Germline V CDR1 and CDR2: LGHDT, YNNKEL (reference sequence). The CDR3 DNA reads as TGTGCCAGCAGCCAAGTCGAGACAGGGTTTGGGGGTGGCTACACCTTC. Translating gives CASSQVETGFGGGYTF.

V is TRBV29-1 and J is TRBJ2-5; TRBD2 matches 8 bases. CDR1 is SQVTM and CDR2 is ANQGSEA in the germline V gene. J was trimmed by 3 bases and V by 4 bases; bases with no gene match: 4. The CDR3 is 13 residues long. The CDR3 sequence is CSVVTSGKETQYF. DNA for the CDR3: TGCAGCGTTGTAACTAGCGGAAAAGAGACCCAGTACTTC.

The rearrangement links TRBV6-6 to TRBJ1-2; D is unresolved. The CDR3 contains 15 residues. Germline values: CDR1 MNHNY, CDR2 SVGAGI (reference sequence). Between the trimmed V and J ends, which lost 2 bases and 4 bases, there was a span of 14 bases. The CDR3 region has the DNA TGTGCCAGCAGTTACAGCGGACGGACGCGCTATGGCTACACCTTC. This sequence encodes CASSYSGRTRYGYTF.

The genes are TRBV28 and TRBJ2-1; D is perhaps TRBD2 (6 bases). The V and J ends lost 4 bases and 0 bases respectively, with 16 bases between them. The CDR3 covers 17 residues. Germline values: CDR1 MDHEN, CDR2 SYDVKM. DNA for the CDR3: TGTGCCAGCAGTTCGATAGCGGCCACTAGCTCCTACAATGAGCAGTTCTTC. Protein sequence: CASSSIAATSSYNEQFF.

V is TRBV28 and J is TRBJ2-3; the match to TRBD2 covers 15 bases. This CDR3 region has 17 residues. The J segment lost 5 bases and the V segment lost 6 bases, leaving 9 bases of the junction unmatched. Per the germline V gene, CDR1 is MDHEN and CDR2 is SYDVKM. CDR3 protein: CASSPGTSGRWVDTQYF. The CDR3 DNA sequence: TGTGCCAGCAGCCCCGGGACTAGCGGGAGGTGGGTAGATACGCAGTATTTT. Complete variable domain (other parts from reference TRBV28 and TRBJ2-3): DVKVTQSSRYLVKRTGEKVFLECVQDMDHENMFWYRQDPGLGLRLIYFSYDVKMKEKGDIPEGYSVSREKKERFSLILESASTNQTSMYLCASSPGTSGRWVDTQYFGPGTRLTVL.

This clone was detected only once. This rearrangement joins TRBV19 to TRBJ1-5; 7 bases agree with TRBD1. The CDR3 length is 15 residues. Germline CDR1 LNHDA, CDR2 SQIVND (reference sequence). V lost 5 bases and J lost 4; bases outside the gene matches: 8. The CDR3, as DNA: TGTGCCAGTAGTGAGACAGGGCAAGTTAATCAGCCCCAGCATTTT. Translation gives CASSETGQVNQPQHF.

The chain employs TRBV19 and TRBJ2-7; 10 nucleotides agree with TRBD2. The CDR3 length is 16 residues. J lost 5 bases, V lost 0 bases, and 7 bases had no gene match. Germline V gives CDR1 LNHDA, CDR2 SQIVND (reference sequence). The CDR3 DNA sequence: TGTGCCAGTAGTATAGAAGCGGGAGGGCTACGCGACGAGCAGTACTTC. It is translated as CASSIEAGGLRDEQYF.

This clone was seen a few times. The CDR3 sequence: CASSVGGGLGYGYTF. CDR3 in DNA: TGTGCCAGCAGCGTAGGTGGAGGGCTGGGCTATGGCTACACCTTC. This rearrangement joins TRBV9 to TRBJ1-2; no clear D gene. The length of the CDR3 is 15 residues. CDR1 is SGDLS, CDR2 YYNGEE, per germline. Trimming took 0 bases from V and 4 from J, leaving 13 bases between them. The full variable domain, its missing parts supplied by reference TRBV9 and TRBJ1-2, is DSGVTQTPKHLITATGQRVTLRCSPRSGDLSVYWYQQSLDQGLQFLIQYYNGEERAKGNILERFSAQQFPDLHSELNLSSLELGDSALYFCASSVGGGLGYGYTFGSGTRLTVV.

This clone is labeled as medium-sized. The chain is built from TRBV15 and TRBJ2-7, with 10 positions matching TRBD1. CDR1 LNHNV and CDR2 YYDKDF come from the germline V gene (reference sequence). Unmatched junction bases numbered 1, after V lost 0 bases and J lost 2 bases. The CDR3 extends over 15 amino acids. CDR3 amino acids: CATSREGQGPYEQYF. CDR3 DNA: TGTGCCACCAGCAGAGAGGGACAGGGGCCCTACGAGCAGTACTTC.

This chain links TRBV12-3 or TRBV12-4 with TRBJ1-5; 8 positions match TRBD1. This CDR3 is 13 amino acids long. V dropped 6 bases and J dropped 4; count of bases not matched to a gene: 2. DNA of the CDR3: TGTGCCAGCAGGGGACAGGCGAATCAGCCCCAGCATTTT. As protein: CASRGQANQPQHF.

The chain has TRBV7-2 and TRBJ1-4, with D perhaps TRBD1 (5 bases). The CDR3 totals 13 residues. V lost 5 bases and J lost 11, with 15 bases in between. The germline V gene has CDR1 SGHTA and CDR2 FQGNSA. The CDR3 protein is CASSPLQGQKLFF. In DNA form, the CDR3 reads TGTGCCAGCAGCCCCCTGCAGGGCCAGAAACTGTTTTTT.

The chain employs TRBV2 and TRBJ1-3; a weak D match, TRBD1 (5 bases). This CDR3 has 13 amino acids. Germline-derived CDR1 and CDR2 are SNHLY and FYNNEI. Trimming took off 5 bases at V and 5 bases at J, with 10 bases between the two ends. The CDR3 reads CASSPGWRNTIYF. CDR3 DNA: TGTGCCAGCAGTCCAGGGTGGAGAAACACCATATATTTT.

The chain uses TRBV5-4 and TRBJ2-7; 8 bases match TRBD2. CDR1 and CDR2 (germline): SGHNT, YYREEE (reference sequence). The CDR3 totals 15 residues. Trimming at V came to 1 base and at J to 2 bases, leaving 5 bases not matched to a gene. The chain's CDR3 is CASSLSGGRPYEQYF. The CDR3 DNA sequence: TGTGCCAGCAGCTTGTCAGGCGGGAGGCCCTACGAGCAGTACTTC.

This clone was counted between two and nine times. CDR3 nucleotide sequence: TGTGCCAGCAGGATGGGAGGGACCGGAGTCTACGAGCAGTACTTC. Translated, it gives CASRMGGTGVYEQYF. The chain carries TRBV27 and TRBJ2-7; 7 nucleotides align to TRBD2. V dropped 6 bases and J dropped 3; count of bases not matched to a gene: 11. The CDR3 covers 15 residues. Looked up from germline, CDR1 is MNHEY and CDR2 is SMNVEV (reference sequence).

The chain has TRBV15 and TRBJ2-3, with a possible D match to TRBD2 (6 bases). The CDR3 consists of 16 residues. V dropped 3 bases and J dropped 6 bases, with 19 bases sitting between them. Germline CDR1 is LNHNV and CDR2 is YYDKDF (reference sequence). Written as DNA, the CDR3 is TGTGCCACCAGCAGTGAACCGGAGGGCGTCCTGGATACGCAGTATTTT. Protein product: CATSSEPEGVLDTQYF.

This chain joins TRBV29-1 and TRBJ2-1, with 12 bases lining up with TRBD2. Trimming took 4 bases from V and 7 from J; bases not matched to a gene: 2. Germline V CDR1 and CDR2: SQVTM, ANQGSEA. CDR3 length: 13 amino acids. The CDR3 DNA reads TGCAGCGTTGGCGGACTAGCGGGAAATGAGCAGTTCTTC. Translated, it gives CSVGGLAGNEQFF.

This clone was detected only a few times. The chain carries TRBV7-2 and TRBJ1-1; D might be TRBD1 (5 bases). V dropped 3 bases and J dropped 5 bases, with 13 bases sitting between them. The CDR3 is 14 amino acids. Looked up from germline, CDR1 is SGHTA and CDR2 is FQGNSA. The CDR3: CASSLRTPRTEAFF. CDR3 in DNA: TGTGCCAGCAGCTTGCGGACACCCAGGACTGAAGCTTTCTTT.

The chain combines TRBV7-8 with TRBJ2-1, with TRBD2 matching 8 bases. Trimming cost V 4 bases and J 6 bases; bases outside gene matches: 5. Germline V gene data show CDR1 as SGHVS and CDR2 as FQNEAQ. CDR3 length: 14 residues. This CDR3 reads CASSSSGTSNEQFF. CDR3 nucleotide sequence: TGTGCCAGCAGCTCCTCCGGGACTAGCAATGAGCAGTTCTTC.

V is TRBV4-3 and J is TRBJ1-1; the D is unclear. The germline CDR1 and CDR2 sequences are LGHNA and YSLEER. The CDR3 is made up of 15 amino acids. V was clipped by 4 bases and J by 0 bases, with 12 bases between them. The CDR3 region has the DNA TGCGCCAGCAGCCTTACGGGGAGCTTGAACACTGAAGCTTTCTTT. Protein: CASSLTGSLNTEAFF.

V is TRBV29-1 and J is TRBJ2-7, with 9 bases that match TRBD1. The CDR3 sequence is 14 residues long. Germline V lookup: CDR1 SQVTM, CDR2 ANQGSEA. The trim removed 6 bases at V and 5 bases at J, leaving 11 bases unmatched. The CDR3 DNA is TGCAGCGTCCATCCGGGACAGGGAGTCGACGAGCAGTACTTC. Translating gives CSVHPGQGVDEQYF.

The V gene is TRBV23-1, the J gene TRBJ2-7; D ambiguous. TRBV23-1 is an ORF, with its function uncertain. V dropped 1 base and J dropped 0 bases, with 13 bases sitting between them. The CDR3 spans 16 residues. CDR3 nucleotides: TGCGCCAGCAGTCAATTTGCAGGCGAGAACTCCTACGAGCAGTACTTC. Translated, it gives CASSQFAGENSYEQYF.